Given below is one T cell receptor (beta chain) in context. The data were taken from a study of blood T cell repertoires in COVID-19. V lost 3 bases, J lost 4 bases, and 15 bases lay in between. Looked up from germline, CDR1 is KGHSH and CDR2 is LQKENI. CDR3 length: 15 residues. Original data processing: Amplification of reference gene primers provided the estimated nucleated cell counts. Repertoires were generated with immunoSEQ multiplex PCR, while TCRdb's copy carries only in-frame clones and drops some. The V and J calls and clone size were taken over from that table, and D and trimming were inferred from the DNA. The top ten hold about 5% of the sample, which has 200,000 to 250,000 clones, about 88% seen once.

The genes are TRBV18 and TRBJ1-1, with a possible D match to TRBD1 (5 bases). Sequencing was done on a sample of peripheral blood. This sequence was found in a woman in her 40s with acute or convalescent COVID-19. Here the CDR3 reads CASSPNFLTATEAFF. The CDR3 DNA reads TGTGCCAGCTCACCTAATTTCCTGACAGCCACTGAAGCTTTCTTT.